The clone carrying this T cell receptor (beta chain) appeared a single time. Antigen specificity is unknown. Both 60 Vbeta primers and 13 Jbeta primers went into the PCR. TCRdb keeps only in-frame clones here, not all; method: immunoSEQ multiplex PCR. The sample has 150,000 to 200,000 clones, 79% seen once. The sample is drawn from a study of cytomegalovirus exposure and HLA in healthy donors. Study background: In an earlier analysis, around 120 million unique TCR beta sequences were found from some 200 million T cells. Study conclusions and caveats: Associated with cytomegalovirus, according to the listing, were 150 to 200 TCR beta chains.

The sequencing input was PBMCs. The clonotype comes from a woman aged 30 to 39 in good health and CMV-seropositive.

CDR3 coding DNA: TGTGCCAGCAGCTTGGTGGACAGGATGGAAAACACCATATATTTT. Amino acid sequence: CASSLVDRMENTIYF. V gene TRBV5-6 combines with J gene TRBJ1-3; 7 nucleotides line up with TRBD1. Germline CDR1 is SGHDT and CDR2 is YYEEEE. The length of the CDR3 is 15 residues. Trimming took 0 bases from V and 6 from J; bases not matched to a gene: 6.